The clone carrying this T cell receptor (beta chain) was recorded once. Its cognate antigen is unknown. Resections obtained during corrective heart surgery supplied the thymus tissue. The sample comes from a study of human thymus T cells. The length of the CDR3 is 14 residues. V was shortened by 3 bases and J by 5 bases, with 10 bases between the two germline ends. Germline-derived CDR1 and CDR2 are SGHDN and FVKESK. Libraries were prepared by immunoSEQ multiplex PCR; TCRdb keeps only in-frame clonotypes and omits some of them. This table holds approximately 71,000 clones, roughly 94% found once. General study results and limits: There were highly overlapping thymic repertoires among unrelated individuals, as related research reported.

The chain couples TRBV14 to TRBJ1-4; no definite D call. The clonotype comes from a girl in the first two years of life with a congenital heart defect but otherwise immunologically healthy. Sequences were obtained from thymus tissue. In DNA form, the CDR3 reads TGTGCCAGCAGCCACGTCCAGAGCAATGAAAAACTGTTTTTT. Translation: CASSHVQSNEKLFF.